This T cell receptor beta chain emerged from a study of molecular identifiers for immune sequencing clone quantification. Study outcomes and limitations: A shared barcode on identical TCR molecules could lead to underestimated sizes for highly expanded clones.

Bulk TCR library preparation followed previously described methods with listed TCR primers. MiXCR, applied by TCRdb to the PCR reads, yields one record per CDR3 protein. The sample has about 320,000 distinct CDR3 sequences, roughly 23% seen once; the top ten hold 0.74%. This clonotype came up many times. The antigen remains undetermined. The authors gated naive CD8 T cells as CD8+CD4-CCR7+CD45RA+ for sorting. This CDR3 is built from 17 residues. CDR1 and CDR2 (germline): MNHEY, SVGAGI. J was trimmed by 2 bases and V by 5 bases; bases with no gene match: 13. This receptor was identified in a human donor in good health. Some libraries in this study had Jurkat cell RNA spiked in. Sequenced input: naive CD8+ T cells from blood, with Jurkat cell RNA spiked in. Subset specified: FACS-sorted CD8+CD4-CCR7+CD45RA+ naive T cells. The V call is TRBV6-5, the J call TRBJ2-7; 9 bases align to TRBD2. The CDR3 nucleotides read TGTGCCAGCAGTCCGACGACACCGGGACTAGCAGCCTACGAGCAGTACTTC. Its protein is CASSPTTPGLAAYEQYF.